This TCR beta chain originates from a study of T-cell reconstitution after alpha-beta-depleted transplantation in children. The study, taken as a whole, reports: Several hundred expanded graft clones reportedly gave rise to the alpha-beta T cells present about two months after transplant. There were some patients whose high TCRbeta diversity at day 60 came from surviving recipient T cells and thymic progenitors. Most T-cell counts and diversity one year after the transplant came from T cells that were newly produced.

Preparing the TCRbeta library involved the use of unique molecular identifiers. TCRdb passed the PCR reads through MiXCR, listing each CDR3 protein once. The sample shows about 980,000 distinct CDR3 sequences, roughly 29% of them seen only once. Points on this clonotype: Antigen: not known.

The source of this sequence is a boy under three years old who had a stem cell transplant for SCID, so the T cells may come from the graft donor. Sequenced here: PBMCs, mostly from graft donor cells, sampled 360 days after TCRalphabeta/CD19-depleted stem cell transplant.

The CDR3 sequence is CASSLPRTGSLEQYF. DNA of the CDR3: TGTGCCAGCAGTTTGCCGAGGACAGGGAGTCTCGAGCAGTACTTC. The J gene is TRBJ2-7, the V gene TRBV28; 8 bases are a match to TRBD1. Trimming took 3 bases from V and 6 from J; bases not matched to a gene: 10. CDR1 is MDHEN and CDR2 is SYDVKM in the germline V gene. This CDR3 has 15 amino acids.